This T cell receptor (beta chain) was identified in a study of shared clonotypes between healthy human individuals. Study-level findings and limits: Across subsets, estimated richness was generally greater for naive than for memory populations.

As for this clone: Its specificity is unknown.

Sequencing used immunoSEQ multiplex PCR; TCRdb keeps in-frame clones, though not all of them. The profile shows some 1,600,000 clones, 95% to 99% of them singletons. V lost 0 bases to trimming and J lost 1 base, with 18 bases between them. The CDR3 is 18 amino acids. Looked up from germline, CDR1 is LGHNA and CDR2 is YSLEER. The TCR comes from a young man in good health. Sequences were obtained from naive CD4+ T cells sorted from blood. Subset of the sample: CD45RA+ positively selected. The V and J genes are TRBV4-3 and TRBJ1-1; tentative D call: TRBD1 (6 bases). CDR3 coding DNA: TGCGCCAGCAGCCAAGACTTGTATCGCGCAGGGGCGAACACTGAAGCTTTCTTT. The encoded protein is CASSQDLYRAGANTEAFF.